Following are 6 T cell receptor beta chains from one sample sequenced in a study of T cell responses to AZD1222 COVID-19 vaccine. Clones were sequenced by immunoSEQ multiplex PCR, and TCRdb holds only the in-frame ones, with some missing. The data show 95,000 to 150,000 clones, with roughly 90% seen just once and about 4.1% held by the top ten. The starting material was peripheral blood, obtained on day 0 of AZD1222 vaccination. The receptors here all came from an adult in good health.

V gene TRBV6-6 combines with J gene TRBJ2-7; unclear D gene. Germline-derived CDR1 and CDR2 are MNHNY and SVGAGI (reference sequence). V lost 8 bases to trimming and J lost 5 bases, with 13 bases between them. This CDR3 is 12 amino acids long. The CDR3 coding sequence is TGTGCCAGCTTGGCAACCACGCACGAGCAGTACTTC. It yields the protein CASLATTHEQYF.

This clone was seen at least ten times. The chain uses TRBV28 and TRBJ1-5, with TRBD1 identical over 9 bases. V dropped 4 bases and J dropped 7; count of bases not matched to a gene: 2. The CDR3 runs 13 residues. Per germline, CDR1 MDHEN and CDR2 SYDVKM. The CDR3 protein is CASSYRGLQPQHF. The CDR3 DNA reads TGTGCCAGCAGTTACAGGGGGCTCCAGCCCCAGCATTTT.

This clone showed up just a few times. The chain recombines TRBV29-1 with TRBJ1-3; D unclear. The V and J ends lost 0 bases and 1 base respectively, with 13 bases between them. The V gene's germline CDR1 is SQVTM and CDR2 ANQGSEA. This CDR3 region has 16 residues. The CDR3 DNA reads TGCAGCGTTGAAGATCAGGCATCGGGTTCTGGAAACACCATATATTTT. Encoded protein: CSVEDQASGSGNTIYF.

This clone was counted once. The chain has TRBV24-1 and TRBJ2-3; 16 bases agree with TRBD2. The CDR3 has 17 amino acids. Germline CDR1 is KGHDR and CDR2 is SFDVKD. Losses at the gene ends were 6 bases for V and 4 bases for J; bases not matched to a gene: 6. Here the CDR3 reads CATSRGTSGRAADTQYF. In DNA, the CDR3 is TGTGCCACCAGTAGGGGGACTAGCGGGAGGGCCGCAGATACGCAGTATTTT.

The CDR3 is CASSYGRLNEKLFF. In DNA, the CDR3 is TGTGCCAGCAGCTACGGGAGGCTTAATGAAAAACTGTTTTTT. The genes are TRBV7-8 and TRBJ1-4; D remains ambiguous. Per the germline V gene, CDR1 is SGHVS and CDR2 is FQNEAQ. The CDR3 sequence is 14 residues long. V was trimmed by 4 bases and J by 4 bases, leaving 10 bases between them. Complete variable domain (other parts from reference TRBV7-8 and TRBJ1-4): GAGVSQSPRYKVAKRGQDVALRCDPISGHVSLFWYQQALGQGPEFLTYFQNEAQLDKSGLPSDRFFAERPEGSVSTLKIQRTQQEDSAVYLCASSYGRLNEKLFFGSGTQLSVL.

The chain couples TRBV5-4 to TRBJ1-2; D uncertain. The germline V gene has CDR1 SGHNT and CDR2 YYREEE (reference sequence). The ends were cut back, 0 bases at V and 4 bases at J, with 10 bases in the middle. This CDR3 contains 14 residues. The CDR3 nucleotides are TGTGCCAGCAGCTTGGAAAGGGCTAGCTATGGCTACACCTTC. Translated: CASSLERASYGYTF.